Listed below are T cell receptor beta chains from one sample, sequenced in a study of blood T cell repertoires in COVID-19. Sequenced by immunoSEQ multiplex PCR; TCRdb stores in-frame clones only, minus some. The sample records 200,000 to 250,000 clones, roughly four fifths being singletons. Sample: PBMCs or T cells enriched from blood (not recorded which). The receptor source for this set is a woman aged 55 to 70 who had recovered from COVID-19. The CDR3 runs from the conserved cysteine through the conserved F or W. D genes are given only for firm matches. Some rows have no size entry. The others give once, few or many, or a class for an expanded clone.

j_call: TRBJ2-1; d_call: TRBD1; v_call: TRBV3-1/TRBV3-2; clone_size: NA; cdr3_nt: TGTGCCAGCAGTTTAGGGGGCGCCGGGTTCTTC; cdr3_aa: CASSLGGAGFF
j_call: TRBJ1-1; d_call: TRBD1; v_call: TRBV4-3; clone_size: NA; cdr3_nt: TGCGCCAGCAGCCAAAACGACAGGGGCCGGATGAACACTGAAGCTTTCTTT; cdr3_aa: CASSQNDRGRMNTEAFF
j_call: TRBJ2-1; d_call: NA; v_call: TRBV7-2; clone_size: once; cdr3_nt: TGTGCCAGCAGCTTAGCGCTACAGACTAGCTCCTACAATGAGCAGTTCTTC; cdr3_aa: CASSLALQTSSYNEQFF
j_call: TRBJ2-1; d_call: NA; v_call: TRBV18; clone_size: once; cdr3_nt: TGTGCCAGCTCACCCCCCAAGATCAGCGCACTCTCCTACAATGAGCAGTTCTTC; cdr3_aa: CASSPPKISALSYNEQFF
j_call: TRBJ1-5; d_call: NA; v_call: TRBV18; clone_size: NA; cdr3_nt: TGTGCCAGCTCAGCTAGGAGCCATCAGCCCCAGCATTTT; cdr3_aa: CASSARSHQPQHF
j_call: TRBJ2-5; d_call: NA; v_call: TRBV7-2; clone_size: NA; cdr3_nt: TGTGCCAGCAGCTTACTCAGCGGGTATGGAGAGACCCAGTACTTC; cdr3_aa: CASSLLSGYGETQYF
j_call: TRBJ2-3; d_call: NA; v_call: TRBV5-4; clone_size: NA; cdr3_nt: TGTGCCAGCAGCGCCCATAGCGGAGCTAGCACAGATACGCAGTATTTT; cdr3_aa: CASSAHSGASTDTQYF
j_call: TRBJ1-6; d_call: NA; v_call: TRBV5-6; clone_size: NA; cdr3_nt: TGTGCCAGCAGCTGGACAATCGGTGGGAATTCACCCCTCCACTTT; cdr3_aa: CASSWTIGGNSPLHF
j_call: TRBJ2-7; d_call: TRBD1; v_call: TRBV7-9; clone_size: NA; cdr3_nt: TGTGCCAGCAGCCCGACCCGGGGGACAGGGCCGGACGAGCAGTACTTC; cdr3_aa: CASSPTRGTGPDEQYF
j_call: TRBJ2-7; d_call: TRBD1; v_call: TRBV10-2; clone_size: NA; cdr3_nt: TGCGCCACCCAGGGTGGGACAGGGACCTACGAGCAGTACTTC; cdr3_aa: CATQGGTGTYEQYF
j_call: TRBJ1-2; d_call: TRBD1; v_call: TRBV3-1/TRBV3-2; clone_size: NA; cdr3_nt: TGTGCCAGCAGCCCCACCCTGGACAGGACCGGATATGGCTACACCTTC; cdr3_aa: CASSPTLDRTGYGYTF
j_call: TRBJ1-5; d_call: NA; v_call: TRBV7-3; clone_size: NA; cdr3_nt: TGTGCCAGCAGCCGAGGGAATCAGCCCCAGCATTTT; cdr3_aa: CASSRGNQPQHF
j_call: TRBJ2-2; d_call: NA; v_call: TRBV5-4; clone_size: NA; cdr3_nt: TGTGCCAGCAGCGACGAACCACAGATGACCGGGGAGCTGTTTTTT; cdr3_aa: CASSDEPQMTGELFF
j_call: TRBJ1-1; d_call: NA; v_call: TRBV7-9; clone_size: NA; cdr3_nt: TGTGCCAGCAGCAAAGAGGGAGGGGAGTTGGCTGAAGCTTTCTTT; cdr3_aa: CASSKEGGELAEAFF
j_call: TRBJ2-1; d_call: TRBD2; v_call: TRBV3-1/TRBV3-2; clone_size: NA; cdr3_nt: TGTGCCAGCAGCCAAGGACTAGCGGGGGGTAGGAATGAGCAGTTCTTC; cdr3_aa: CASSQGLAGGRNEQFF
j_call: TRBJ1-6; d_call: NA; v_call: TRBV9; clone_size: once; cdr3_nt: TGTGCCAGCAGCGTAGAGGGACTTAATTCACCCCTCCACTTT; cdr3_aa: CASSVEGLNSPLHF
j_call: TRBJ2-1; d_call: TRBD2; v_call: TRBV4-3; clone_size: NA; cdr3_nt: TGCGCCAGCAGCCAAGTGGCCGGGGGGGCTTACAATGAGCAGTTCTTC; cdr3_aa: CASSQVAGGAYNEQFF
j_call: TRBJ2-7; d_call: TRBD1; v_call: TRBV6-6; clone_size: NA; cdr3_nt: TGTGCCAGCAGTTACTCTATTTCACAGGGGATCGAGCAGTACTTC; cdr3_aa: CASSYSISQGIEQYF
j_call: TRBJ2-3; d_call: NA; v_call: TRBV4-2; clone_size: NA; cdr3_nt: TGTGCCAGCAGCCAAGCCCAGCGGGTTAGCACAGATACGCAGTATTTT; cdr3_aa: CASSQAQRVSTDTQYF
j_call: TRBJ1-2; d_call: TRBD1; v_call: TRBV30; clone_size: once; cdr3_nt: TGTGCCTTCTCGACAGGGGGGGGCGGCTACACCTTC; cdr3_aa: CAFSTGGGGYTF
j_call: TRBJ1-5; d_call: NA; v_call: TRBV11-2; clone_size: once; cdr3_nt: TGTGCCAGCAGCCACCGACAGTCCAATCAGCCCCAGCATTTT; cdr3_aa: CASSHRQSNQPQHF
j_call: TRBJ2-1; d_call: NA; v_call: TRBV27; clone_size: many; cdr3_nt: TGTGCCAGCAGTTTAGGTAGCGTTGTCAATGAGCAGTTCTTC; cdr3_aa: CASSLGSVVNEQFF
j_call: TRBJ1-5; d_call: NA; v_call: TRBV2; clone_size: once; cdr3_nt: TGTGCCAGCAGTGTGAACAGGGTTGATCAGCCCCAGCATTTT; cdr3_aa: CASSVNRVDQPQHF
j_call: TRBJ2-5; d_call: NA; v_call: TRBV10-3; clone_size: NA; cdr3_nt: TGTGCCATCAATCCAGGAATACAAGAGACCCAGTACTTC; cdr3_aa: CAINPGIQETQYF
j_call: TRBJ1-2; d_call: TRBD1; v_call: TRBV5-4; clone_size: NA; cdr3_nt: TGTGCCAGCAGCTTGGTGTTAGGGGGCGATGGCTACACCTTC; cdr3_aa: CASSLVLGGDGYTF
j_call: TRBJ1-6; d_call: NA; v_call: TRBV27; clone_size: few; cdr3_nt: TGTGCCAGCAGTTTAGGCGGCTCCGGATCACCCCTCCACTTT; cdr3_aa: CASSLGGSGSPLHF
j_call: TRBJ1-1; d_call: NA; v_call: TRBV12-5; clone_size: NA; cdr3_nt: TGTGCTAGTGGTTTGGTTATTGTTGGCACCCCTGAAGCTTTCTTT; cdr3_aa: CASGLVIVGTPEAFF
j_call: TRBJ1-3; d_call: NA; v_call: TRBV7-2; clone_size: NA; cdr3_nt: TGTGCCAGCAGCCAAACTTCACACGGCAGGGCTGGAAACACCATATATTTT; cdr3_aa: CASSQTSHGRAGNTIYF
j_call: TRBJ1-1; d_call: NA; v_call: TRBV9; clone_size: NA; cdr3_nt: TGTGCCAGCAGCGTTTCTGGGGAGACTGAAGCTTTCTTT; cdr3_aa: CASSVSGETEAFF
j_call: TRBJ2-7; d_call: NA; v_call: TRBV7-9; clone_size: NA; cdr3_nt: TGTGCCAGCAGAAAAACAGGGATACACTACGAGCAGTACTTC; cdr3_aa: CASRKTGIHYEQYF
j_call: TRBJ1-4; d_call: TRBD1; v_call: TRBV6-5; clone_size: NA; cdr3_nt: TGTGCCAGCAGTTATACGGACAGGATTACAGAAAAACTGTTTTTT; cdr3_aa: CASSYTDRITEKLFF
j_call: TRBJ2-2; d_call: NA; v_call: TRBV6-5; clone_size: NA; cdr3_nt: TGTGCCAGCAGTACCCCCCACGGCGGGGAGCTGTTTTTT; cdr3_aa: CASSTPHGGELFF
j_call: TRBJ2-7; d_call: TRBD1; v_call: TRBV7-9; clone_size: NA; cdr3_nt: TGTGCCAGCAGCCAGGGGGCAGGGTCCATCCACGAGCAGTACTTC; cdr3_aa: CASSQGAGSIHEQYF
j_call: TRBJ2-1; d_call: TRBD2; v_call: TRBV19; clone_size: NA; cdr3_nt: TGTGCCAGTAGCCTACTAGCGGGAGGGAACAATGAGCAGTTCTTC; cdr3_aa: CASSLLAGGNNEQFF
j_call: TRBJ2-7; d_call: NA; v_call: TRBV7-9; clone_size: NA; cdr3_nt: TGTGCCAGCAGCCCACGGGAGACTCTTGAGCAGTACTTC; cdr3_aa: CASSPRETLEQYF
j_call: TRBJ2-1; d_call: TRBD2; v_call: TRBV10-3; clone_size: once; cdr3_nt: TGTGCCATCAGGTCGGGACTAGCGGAAACGAATGAGCAGTTCTTC; cdr3_aa: CAIRSGLAETNEQFF
j_call: TRBJ2-7; d_call: NA; v_call: TRBV7-2; clone_size: NA; cdr3_nt: TGTGCCAGCAGCTTAGTGGAGGGCTCCTACGAGCAGTACTTC; cdr3_aa: CASSLVEGSYEQYF
j_call: TRBJ1-1; d_call: NA; v_call: TRBV9; clone_size: NA; cdr3_nt: TGTGCCAGCAGCGTAGCTTGGAACACTGAAGCTTTCTTT; cdr3_aa: CASSVAWNTEAFF
j_call: TRBJ2-3; d_call: NA; v_call: TRBV21-1; clone_size: NA; cdr3_nt: TGTGCCAGCAGCAAAAGAGGAGTCGTCACAGATACGCAGTATTTT; cdr3_aa: CASSKRGVVTDTQYF
j_call: TRBJ2-7; d_call: TRBD2; v_call: TRBV9; clone_size: once; cdr3_nt: TGTGCCAGCAGCGCGACTAGCGAGATTTACGAGCAGTACTTC; cdr3_aa: CASSATSEIYEQYF
j_call: TRBJ2-1; d_call: TRBD1; v_call: TRBV19; clone_size: NA; cdr3_nt: TGTGCCAGTAGTTTAACAGGGGGCGGGAATGAGCAGTTCTTC; cdr3_aa: CASSLTGGGNEQFF
j_call: TRBJ1-5; d_call: TRBD1; v_call: TRBV7-2; clone_size: NA; cdr3_nt: TGTGCCAGCAGCACGAGACAGGGTTCCCAGCCCCAGCATTTT; cdr3_aa: CASSTRQGSQPQHF
j_call: TRBJ1-4; d_call: NA; v_call: TRBV19; clone_size: once; cdr3_nt: TGTGCCAGTAGTATTTTTAGTGGAAAACTGTTTTTT; cdr3_aa: CASSIFSGKLFF
j_call: TRBJ2-7; d_call: NA; v_call: TRBV7-2; clone_size: NA; cdr3_nt: TGTGCCAGCAGCCGGATCTTTGGGGGGGGGCCGAACGAGCAGTACTTC; cdr3_aa: CASSRIFGGGPNEQYF
j_call: TRBJ1-3; d_call: NA; v_call: TRBV5-4; clone_size: few; cdr3_nt: TGTGCCAGCAGCTTCGGAGGGCTAAACTCTGGAAACACCATATATTTT; cdr3_aa: CASSFGGLNSGNTIYF